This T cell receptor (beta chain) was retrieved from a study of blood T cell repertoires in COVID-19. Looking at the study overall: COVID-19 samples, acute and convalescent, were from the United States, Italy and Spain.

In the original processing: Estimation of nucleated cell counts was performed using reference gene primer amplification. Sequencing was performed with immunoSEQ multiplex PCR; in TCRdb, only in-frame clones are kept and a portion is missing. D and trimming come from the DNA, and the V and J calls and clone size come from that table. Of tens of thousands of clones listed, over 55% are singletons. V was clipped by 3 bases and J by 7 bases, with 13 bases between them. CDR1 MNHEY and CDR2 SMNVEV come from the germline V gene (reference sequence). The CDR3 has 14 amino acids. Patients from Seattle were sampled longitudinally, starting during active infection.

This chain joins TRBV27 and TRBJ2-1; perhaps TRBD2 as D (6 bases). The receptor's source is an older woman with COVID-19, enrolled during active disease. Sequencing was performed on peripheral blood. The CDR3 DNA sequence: TGTGCCAGCAGTTTCGGGAGTTTGAGTAATGAGCAGTTCTTC. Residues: CASSFGSLSNEQFF.